Presented here are 5 T cell receptor beta chains from one specimen sequenced in a study of shared clonotypes between healthy human individuals. TCRdb keeps only in-frame clones here, not all; method: immunoSEQ multiplex PCR. The table includes over 950,000 clones, about 72% detected once. Material: memory CD4+ T cells from PBMCs. Noted subset: CD45RA-negative fraction. All receptors derive from a man aged 18-30 years in good health. Some clones in this sample may be carry-over from other donors' samples.

The chain employs TRBV6-5 and TRBJ1-2; TRBD1 might be the D (5 bases). The CDR3 runs to 15 residues. CDR1 and CDR2 from the germline V gene are MNHEY and SVGAGI. Trimming stripped 2 bases from V and 4 bases from J, with 14 bases between. CDR3 nucleotide sequence: TGTGCCAGCAGTTACGAGGGGCGGTTGGGCTATGGCTACACCTTC. This sequence encodes CASSYEGRLGYGYTF.

In its sample, this clone was seen a few times. Distinct nucleotide sequences in the sample also encode this CDR3. CDR3 sequence: CASSQDRPGELFF. The CDR3 DNA is TGTGCCAGCAGCCAAGATCGCCCCGGGGAGCTGTTTTTT. The V and J genes are TRBV4-2 and TRBJ2-2; D gene unclear. V lost 0 bases and J 6 bases, leaving 5 bases between the germline ends. The germline V gene encodes CDR1 LGHNA and CDR2 YNFKEQ. The CDR3 contains 13 residues.

V is TRBV19 and J is TRBJ2-1; 10 positions agree with TRBD2. The V gene end was trimmed by 8 bases and the J gene end by 0 bases; junction bases not matched to a gene: 1. CDR1 is LNHDA and CDR2 is SQIVND in the germline V gene (reference sequence). The CDR3 extends over 14 amino acids. DNA of the CDR3: TGTGCCAGTGTAGCGGGAGGCTCCTACAATGAGCAGTTCTTC. The encoded protein is CASVAGGSYNEQFF.

This clone was observed a few times. V is TRBV10-3 and J is TRBJ2-6; 10 positions agree with TRBD1. The CDR3 is 17 amino acids. J was trimmed by 2 bases and V by 9 bases; bases with no gene match: 10. Germline CDR1 reads ENHRY; CDR2 reads SYGVKD. CDR3 protein: CAIGSGTGVPGANVLTF. In DNA form, the CDR3 reads TGTGCCATTGGTAGTGGGACAGGGGTCCCTGGGGCCAACGTCCTGACTTTC.

The sample holds a few counts of this clone. The V gene is TRBV2, the J gene TRBJ1-5; D may be TRBD1 (6 bases). Germline CDR1 reads SNHLY; CDR2 reads FYNNEI. This CDR3 is 13 amino acids long. Between the trimmed V and J ends, which lost 8 bases and 5 bases, there was a span of 13 bases. The CDR3 spells CASRTGNYQPQHF. The CDR3 DNA reads TGTGCCAGCCGTACAGGGAATTATCAGCCCCAGCATTTT.